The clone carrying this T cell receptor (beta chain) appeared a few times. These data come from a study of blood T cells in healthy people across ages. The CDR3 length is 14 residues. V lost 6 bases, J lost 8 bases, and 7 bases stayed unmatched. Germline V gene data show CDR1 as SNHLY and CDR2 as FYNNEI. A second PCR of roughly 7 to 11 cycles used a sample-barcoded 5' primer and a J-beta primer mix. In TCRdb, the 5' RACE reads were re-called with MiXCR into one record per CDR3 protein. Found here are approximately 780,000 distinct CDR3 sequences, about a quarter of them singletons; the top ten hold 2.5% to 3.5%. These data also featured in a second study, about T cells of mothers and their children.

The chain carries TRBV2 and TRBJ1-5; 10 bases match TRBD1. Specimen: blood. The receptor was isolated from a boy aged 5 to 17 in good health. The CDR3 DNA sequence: TGTGCCAGCAGCAGGGACAGGGGCGTCGAGCCCCAGCATTTT. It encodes CASSRDRGVEPQHF.